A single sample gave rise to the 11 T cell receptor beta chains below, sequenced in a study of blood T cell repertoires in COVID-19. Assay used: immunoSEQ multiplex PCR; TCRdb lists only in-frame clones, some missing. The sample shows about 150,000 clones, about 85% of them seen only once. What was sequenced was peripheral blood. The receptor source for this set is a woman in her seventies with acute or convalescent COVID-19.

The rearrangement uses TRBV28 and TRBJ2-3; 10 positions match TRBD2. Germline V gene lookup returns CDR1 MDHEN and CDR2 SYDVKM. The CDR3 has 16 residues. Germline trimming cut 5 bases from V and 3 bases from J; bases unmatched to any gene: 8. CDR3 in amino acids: CASSAKSGGVTDTQYF. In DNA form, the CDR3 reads TGTGCCAGCAGTGCCAAAAGCGGGGGGGTAACAGATACGCAGTATTTT.

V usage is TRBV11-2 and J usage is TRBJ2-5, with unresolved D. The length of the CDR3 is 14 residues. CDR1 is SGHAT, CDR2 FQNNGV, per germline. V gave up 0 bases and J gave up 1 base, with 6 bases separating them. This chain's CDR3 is CASSLDLVQETQYF. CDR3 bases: TGTGCCAGCAGCTTAGATCTTGTCCAAGAGACCCAGTACTTC. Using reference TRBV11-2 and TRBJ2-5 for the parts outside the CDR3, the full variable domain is EAGVAQSPRYKIIEKRQSVAFWCNPISGHATLYWYQQILGQGPKLLIQFQNNGVVDDSQLPKDRFSAERLKGVDSTLKIQPAKLEDSAVYLCASSLDLVQETQYFGPGTRLLVL.

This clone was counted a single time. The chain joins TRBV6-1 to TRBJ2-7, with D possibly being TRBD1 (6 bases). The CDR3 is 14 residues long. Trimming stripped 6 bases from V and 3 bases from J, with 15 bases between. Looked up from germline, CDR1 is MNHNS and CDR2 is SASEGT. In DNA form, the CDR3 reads TGTGCCAGCAGCCTACGCGGACAGTACTACGAGCAGTACGTC. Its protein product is CASSLRGQYYEQYV.

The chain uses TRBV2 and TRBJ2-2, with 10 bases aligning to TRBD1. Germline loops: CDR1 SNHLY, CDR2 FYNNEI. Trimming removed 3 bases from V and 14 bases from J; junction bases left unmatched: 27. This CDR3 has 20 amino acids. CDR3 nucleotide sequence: TGTGCCAGCAGTGAGCTAGAGCCCGGGACAGGGGCTACTCACCGAAATAGACTGTTTTTT. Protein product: CASSELEPGTGATHRNRLFF.

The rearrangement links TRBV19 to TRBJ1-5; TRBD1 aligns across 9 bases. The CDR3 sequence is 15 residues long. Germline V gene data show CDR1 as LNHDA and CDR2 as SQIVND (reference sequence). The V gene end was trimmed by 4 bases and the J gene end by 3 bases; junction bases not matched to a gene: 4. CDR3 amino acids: CASSRTGAYNQPQHF. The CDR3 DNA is TGTGCCAGTAGTAGGACAGGGGCCTACAATCAGCCCCAGCATTTT.

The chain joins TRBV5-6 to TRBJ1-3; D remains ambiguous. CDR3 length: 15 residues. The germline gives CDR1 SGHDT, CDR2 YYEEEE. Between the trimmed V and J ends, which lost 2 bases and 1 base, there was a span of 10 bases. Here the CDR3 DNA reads TGTGCCAGCAGCTTACCAGAAGTTTCTGGAAACACCATATATTTT. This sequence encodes CASSLPEVSGNTIYF.

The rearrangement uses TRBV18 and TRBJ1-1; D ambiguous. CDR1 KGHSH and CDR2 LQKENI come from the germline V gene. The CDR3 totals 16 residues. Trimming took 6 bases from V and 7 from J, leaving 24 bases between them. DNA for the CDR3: TGTGCCAGCTCCCTGACCCCTTCTGCGGGGTTAGATGAAGCTTTCTTT. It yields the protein CASSLTPSAGLDEAFF.

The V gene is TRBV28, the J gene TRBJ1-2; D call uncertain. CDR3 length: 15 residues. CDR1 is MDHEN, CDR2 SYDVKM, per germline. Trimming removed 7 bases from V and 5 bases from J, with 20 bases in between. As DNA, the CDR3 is TGTGCCAGCAACATCGGGGTTCTAAGCGGATATGGCTACACCTTC. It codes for CASNIGVLSGYGYTF.

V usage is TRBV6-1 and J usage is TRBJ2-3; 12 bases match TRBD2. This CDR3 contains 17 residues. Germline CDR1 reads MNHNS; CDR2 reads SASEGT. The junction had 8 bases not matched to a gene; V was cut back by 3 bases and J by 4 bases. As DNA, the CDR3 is TGTGCCAGCAGTGAGAGGGGCCTAGCGGGGGGGCCAGATACGCAGTATTTT. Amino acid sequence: CASSERGLAGGPDTQYF.

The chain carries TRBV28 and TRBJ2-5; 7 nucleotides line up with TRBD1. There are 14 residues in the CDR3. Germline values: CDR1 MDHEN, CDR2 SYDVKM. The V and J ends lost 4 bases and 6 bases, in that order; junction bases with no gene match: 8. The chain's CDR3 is CASSSPGQAKTQYF. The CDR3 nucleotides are TGTGCCAGCAGTTCCCCCGGACAGGCCAAGACCCAGTACTTC.

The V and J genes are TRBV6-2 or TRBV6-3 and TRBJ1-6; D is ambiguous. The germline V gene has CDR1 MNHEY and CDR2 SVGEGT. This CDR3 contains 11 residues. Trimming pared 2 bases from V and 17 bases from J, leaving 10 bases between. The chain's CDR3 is CASSYASHFHF. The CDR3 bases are TGTGCCAGCAGTTACGCGTCTCACTTCCACTTT.